One T cell receptor beta chain is described in this entry. What it binds is not known. Sequencing used immunoSEQ multiplex PCR; TCRdb keeps in-frame clones, though not all of them. The sample has about 45,000 clones, about 70% seen once. The data derive from a study of vaccination effects on CD4 cells after COVID-19. Study in general: The second dose preceded post-vaccine samples by a median of 72 days. Peptides at 10 ug/ml and IL-2 at about 9.3 IU/ml were added to some 1.9 million PBMC per well.

It was after roughly ten days of culture that CD4+ T cells were isolated. The cohort was immunized with two doses of either the BNT162b2 or mRNA-1273 vaccine. Previously uninfected by SARS-CoV-2, the vaccine recipients also showed negative nucleocapsid antibodies. Study-wide points: Marked clonal contraction was seen in infection- and vaccine-induced clones late after vaccination.

J was trimmed by 4 bases and V by 5 bases; bases with no gene match: 6. Germline-derived CDR1 and CDR2 are SGHRS and YFSETQ. The CDR3 loop spans 14 amino acids. V gene TRBV5-1 combines with J gene TRBJ1-5; 7 bases line up with TRBD1. The sequence was collected from a human donor who received a COVID-19 vaccine. The sequenced sample was CD4+ T cells from PBMCs cultured without peptide, obtained after COVID-19 vaccination. The chain's CDR3 is CASREGGRNQPQHF. CDR3 bases: TGCGCCAGCAGGGAAGGGGGCCGGAATCAGCCCCAGCATTTT.